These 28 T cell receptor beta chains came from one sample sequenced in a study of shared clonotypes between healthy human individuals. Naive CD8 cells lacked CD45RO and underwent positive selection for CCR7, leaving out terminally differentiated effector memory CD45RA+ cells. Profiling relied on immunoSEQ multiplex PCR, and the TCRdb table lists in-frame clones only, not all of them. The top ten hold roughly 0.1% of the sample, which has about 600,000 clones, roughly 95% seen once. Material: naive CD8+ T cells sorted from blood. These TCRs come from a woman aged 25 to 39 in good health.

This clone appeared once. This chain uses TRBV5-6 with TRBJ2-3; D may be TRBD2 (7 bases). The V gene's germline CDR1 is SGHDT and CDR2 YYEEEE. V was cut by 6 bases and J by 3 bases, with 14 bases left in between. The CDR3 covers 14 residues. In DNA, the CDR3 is TGTGCCAGCACTTCGGGGGGCTGGACAGATACGCAGTATTTT. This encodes CASTSGGWTDTQYF.

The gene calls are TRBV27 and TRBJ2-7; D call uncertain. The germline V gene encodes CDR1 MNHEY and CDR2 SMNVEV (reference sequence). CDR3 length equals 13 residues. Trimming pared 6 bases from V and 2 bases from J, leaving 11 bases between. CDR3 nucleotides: TGTGCCAGCAGCAAGGCCTCAGCCTACGAGCAGTACTTC. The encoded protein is CASSKASAYEQYF.

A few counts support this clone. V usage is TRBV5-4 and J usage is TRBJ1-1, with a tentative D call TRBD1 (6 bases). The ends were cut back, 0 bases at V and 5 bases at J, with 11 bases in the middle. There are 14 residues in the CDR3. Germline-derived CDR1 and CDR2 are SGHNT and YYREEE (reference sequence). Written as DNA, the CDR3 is TGTGCCAGCAGCTTGGGCGGGGGCGCTACTGAAGCTTTCTTT. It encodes CASSLGGGATEAFF. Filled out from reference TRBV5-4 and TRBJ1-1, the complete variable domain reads ETGVTQSPTHLIKTRGQQVTLRCSSQSGHNTVSWYQQALGQGPQFIFQYYREEENGRGNFPPRFSGLQFPNYSSELNVNALELDDSALYLCASSLGGGATEAFFGQGTRLTVV.

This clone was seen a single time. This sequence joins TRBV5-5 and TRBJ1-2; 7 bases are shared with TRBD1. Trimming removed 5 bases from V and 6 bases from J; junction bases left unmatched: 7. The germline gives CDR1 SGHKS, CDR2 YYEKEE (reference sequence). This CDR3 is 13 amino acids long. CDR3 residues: CASRRDRAHGYTF. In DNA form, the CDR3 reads TGTGCCAGCAGACGTGACAGGGCCCATGGCTACACCTTC.

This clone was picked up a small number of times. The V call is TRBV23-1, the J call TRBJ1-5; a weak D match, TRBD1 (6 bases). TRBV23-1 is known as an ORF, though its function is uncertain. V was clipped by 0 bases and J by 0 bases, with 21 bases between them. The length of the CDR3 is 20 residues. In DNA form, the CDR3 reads TGCGCCAGCAGTCAATCGGAGGGACACCCGGGGGAATATAGCAATCAGCCCCAGCATTTT. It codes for CASSQSEGHPGEYSNQPQHF.

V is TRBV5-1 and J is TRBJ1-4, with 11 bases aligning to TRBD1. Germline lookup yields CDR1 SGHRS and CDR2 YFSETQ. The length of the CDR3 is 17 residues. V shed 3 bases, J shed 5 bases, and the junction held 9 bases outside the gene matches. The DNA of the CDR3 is TGCGCCAGCAGCTCTAGGACAGGGGGCAGGGAAAATGAAAAACTGTTTTTT. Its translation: CASSSRTGGRENEKLFF.

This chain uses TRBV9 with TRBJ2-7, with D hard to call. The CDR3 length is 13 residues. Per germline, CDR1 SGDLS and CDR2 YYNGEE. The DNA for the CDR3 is TGTGCCAGCAGCCCCCTCCCCACGCGGTTTAGCTTTGTC. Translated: CASSPLPTRFSFV.

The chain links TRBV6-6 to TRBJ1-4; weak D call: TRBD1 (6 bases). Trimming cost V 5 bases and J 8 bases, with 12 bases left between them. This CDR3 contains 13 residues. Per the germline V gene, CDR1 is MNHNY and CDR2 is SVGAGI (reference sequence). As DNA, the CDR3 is TGTGCCAGCAGTGGGACATGGGACGAAAAACTGTTTTTT. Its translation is CASSGTWDEKLFF.

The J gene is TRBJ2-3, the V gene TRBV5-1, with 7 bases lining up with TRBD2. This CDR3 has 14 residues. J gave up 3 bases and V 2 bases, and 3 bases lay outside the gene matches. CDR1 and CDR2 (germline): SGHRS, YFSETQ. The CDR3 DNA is TGCGCCAGCAGCTTAGCGGGAAGGACAGATACGCAGTATTTT. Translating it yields CASSLAGRTDTQYF.

The CDR3 is CASSPGTGEETQYF. For the CDR3, the DNA is TGTGCCAGCAGCCCCGGGACAGGGGAAGAGACCCAGTACTTC. The V call is TRBV27, the J call TRBJ2-5; 10 bases align to TRBD1. Germline trimming cut 6 bases from V and 3 bases from J; bases unmatched to any gene: 4. This CDR3 has 14 residues. CDR1 is MNHEY, CDR2 SMNVEV, per germline (reference sequence).

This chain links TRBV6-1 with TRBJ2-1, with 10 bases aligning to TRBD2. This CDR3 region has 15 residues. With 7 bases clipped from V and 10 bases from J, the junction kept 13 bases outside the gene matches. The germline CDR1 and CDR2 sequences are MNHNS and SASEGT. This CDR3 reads CASIVFLAGDGEQFF. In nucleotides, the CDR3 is TGTGCCAGCATTGTCTTTCTAGCGGGAGACGGGGAGCAGTTCTTC.

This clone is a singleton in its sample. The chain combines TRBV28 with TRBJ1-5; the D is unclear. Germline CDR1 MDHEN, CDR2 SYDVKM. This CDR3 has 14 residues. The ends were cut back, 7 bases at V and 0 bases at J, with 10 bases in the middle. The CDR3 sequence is CASIMGYSNQPQHF. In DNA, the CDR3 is TGTGCCAGCATAATGGGATATAGCAATCAGCCCCAGCATTTT.

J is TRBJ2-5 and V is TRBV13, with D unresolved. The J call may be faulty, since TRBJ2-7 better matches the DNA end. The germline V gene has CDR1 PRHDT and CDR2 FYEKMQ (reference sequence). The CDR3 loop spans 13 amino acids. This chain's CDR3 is CASSPRSQYEQYF. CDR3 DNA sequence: TGTGCCAGCAGCCCTAGGAGCCAGTACGAGCAGTACTTC.

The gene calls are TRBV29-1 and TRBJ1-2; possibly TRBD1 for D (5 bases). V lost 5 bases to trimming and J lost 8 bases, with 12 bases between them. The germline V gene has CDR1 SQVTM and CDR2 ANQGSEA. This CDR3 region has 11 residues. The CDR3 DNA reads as TGCAGCGTTAACTCAGGGTACGGCTACACCTTC. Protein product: CSVNSGYGYTF. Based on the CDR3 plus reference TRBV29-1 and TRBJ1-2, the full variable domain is SAVISQKPSRDICQRGTSLTIQCQVDSQVTMMFWYRQQPGQSLTLIATANQGSEATYESGFVIDKFPISRPNLTFSTLTVSNMSPEDSSIYLCSVNSGYGYTFGSGTRLTVV.

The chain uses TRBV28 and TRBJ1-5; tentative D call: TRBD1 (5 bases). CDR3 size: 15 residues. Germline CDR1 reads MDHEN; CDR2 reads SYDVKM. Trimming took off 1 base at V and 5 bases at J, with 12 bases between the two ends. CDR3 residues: CASSLFREEDQPQHF. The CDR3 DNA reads TGTGCCAGCAGTTTATTCAGGGAGGAGGATCAGCCCCAGCATTTT.

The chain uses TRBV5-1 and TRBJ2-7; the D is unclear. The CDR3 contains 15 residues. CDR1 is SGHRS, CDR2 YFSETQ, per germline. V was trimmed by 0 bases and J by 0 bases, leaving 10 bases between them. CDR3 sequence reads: CASSLATGGSYEQYF. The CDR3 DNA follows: TGCGCCAGCAGCTTGGCTACTGGTGGCTCCTACGAGCAGTACTTC. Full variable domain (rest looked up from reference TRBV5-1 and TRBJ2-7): KAGVTQTPRYLIKTRGQQVTLSCSPISGHRSVSWYQQTPGQGLQFLFEYFSETQRNKGNFPGRFSGRQFSNSRSEMNVSTLELGDSALYLCASSLATGGSYEQYFGPGTRLTVT.

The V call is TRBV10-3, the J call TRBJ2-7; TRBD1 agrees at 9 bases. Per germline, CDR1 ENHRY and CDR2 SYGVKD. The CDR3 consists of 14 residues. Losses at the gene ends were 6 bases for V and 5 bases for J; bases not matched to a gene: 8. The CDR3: CAIRFGTGRNEQYF. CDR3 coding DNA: TGTGCCATCAGGTTCGGGACAGGGCGAAACGAGCAGTACTTC.

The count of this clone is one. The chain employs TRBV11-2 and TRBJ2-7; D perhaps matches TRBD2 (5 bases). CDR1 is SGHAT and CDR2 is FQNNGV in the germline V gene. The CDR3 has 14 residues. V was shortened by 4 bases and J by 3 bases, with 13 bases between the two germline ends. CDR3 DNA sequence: TGTGCCAGCAGCTCGCTCGAGGGATTCTACGAGCAGTACTTC. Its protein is CASSSLEGFYEQYF. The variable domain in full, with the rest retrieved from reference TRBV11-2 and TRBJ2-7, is EAGVAQSPRYKIIEKRQSVAFWCNPISGHATLYWYQQILGQGPKLLIQFQNNGVVDDSQLPKDRFSAERLKGVDSTLKIQPAKLEDSAVYLCASSSLEGFYEQYFGPGTRLTVT.

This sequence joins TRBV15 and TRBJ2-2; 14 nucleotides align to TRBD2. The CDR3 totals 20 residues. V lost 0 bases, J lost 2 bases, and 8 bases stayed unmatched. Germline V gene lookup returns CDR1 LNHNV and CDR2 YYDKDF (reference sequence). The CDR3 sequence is CATSRDQGTSGSSNTGELFF. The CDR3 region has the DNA TGTGCCACCAGCAGAGATCAAGGGACTAGCGGGAGTAGTAACACCGGGGAGCTGTTTTTT.

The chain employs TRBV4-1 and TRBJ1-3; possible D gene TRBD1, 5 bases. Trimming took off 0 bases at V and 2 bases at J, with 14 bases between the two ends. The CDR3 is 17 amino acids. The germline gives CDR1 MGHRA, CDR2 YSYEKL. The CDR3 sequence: CASSQDGGSLTGNTIYF. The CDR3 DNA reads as TGCGCCAGCAGCCAAGATGGGGGATCGCTCACTGGAAACACCATATATTTT.

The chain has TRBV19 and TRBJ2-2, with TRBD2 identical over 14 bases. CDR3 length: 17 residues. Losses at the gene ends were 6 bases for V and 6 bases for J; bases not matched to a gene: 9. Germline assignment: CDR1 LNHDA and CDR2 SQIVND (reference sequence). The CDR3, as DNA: TGTGCCAGTAGACAATGGGGACTAGCGGGAGAATCCGGGGAGCTGTTTTTT. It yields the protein CASRQWGLAGESGELFF.

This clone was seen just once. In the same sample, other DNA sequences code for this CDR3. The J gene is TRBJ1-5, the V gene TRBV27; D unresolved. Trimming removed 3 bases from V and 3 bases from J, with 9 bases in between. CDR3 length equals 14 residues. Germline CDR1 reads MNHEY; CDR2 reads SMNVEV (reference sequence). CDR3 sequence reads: CASSFVGSNQPQHF. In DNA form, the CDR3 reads TGTGCCAGCAGTTTTGTGGGGTCCAATCAGCCCCAGCATTTT.

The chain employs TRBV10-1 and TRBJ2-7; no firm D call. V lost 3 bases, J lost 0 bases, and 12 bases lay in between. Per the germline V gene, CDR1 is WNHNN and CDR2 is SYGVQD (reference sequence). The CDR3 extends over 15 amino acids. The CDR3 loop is CASSEERLASYEQYF. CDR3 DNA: TGCGCCAGCAGTGAAGAGAGGCTGGCCTCCTACGAGCAGTACTTC.

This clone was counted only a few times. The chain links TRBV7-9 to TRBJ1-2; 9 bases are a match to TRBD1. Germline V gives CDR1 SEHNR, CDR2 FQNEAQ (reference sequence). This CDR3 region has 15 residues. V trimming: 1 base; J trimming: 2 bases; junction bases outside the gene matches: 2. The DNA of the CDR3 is TGTGCCAGCAGCTTAGGGACAGGGGTAAACTATGGCTACACCTTC. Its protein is CASSLGTGVNYGYTF.

Here the CDR3 reads CASSVGGFPGGPEEKLFF. CDR3 nucleotide sequence: TGTGCCAGCAGCGTAGGCGGCTTTCCCGGGGGGCCGGAGGAAAAACTGTTTTTT. The genes are TRBV9 and TRBJ1-4; TRBD1 is a possible D gene (6 bases). V was trimmed by 0 bases and J by 8 bases, leaving 23 bases between them. This CDR3 region has 18 residues. The germline V gene encodes CDR1 SGDLS and CDR2 YYNGEE.

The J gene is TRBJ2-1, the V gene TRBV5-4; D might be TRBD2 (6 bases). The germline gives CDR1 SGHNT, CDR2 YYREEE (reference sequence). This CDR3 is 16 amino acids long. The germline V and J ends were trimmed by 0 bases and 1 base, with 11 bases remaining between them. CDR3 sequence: CASSLELAMSYNEQFF. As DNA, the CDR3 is TGTGCCAGCAGCTTGGAACTAGCAATGTCCTACAATGAGCAGTTCTTC. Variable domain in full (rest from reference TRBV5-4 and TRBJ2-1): ETGVTQSPTHLIKTRGQQVTLRCSSQSGHNTVSWYQQALGQGPQFIFQYYREEENGRGNFPPRFSGLQFPNYSSELNVNALELDDSALYLCASSLELAMSYNEQFFGPGTRLTVL.

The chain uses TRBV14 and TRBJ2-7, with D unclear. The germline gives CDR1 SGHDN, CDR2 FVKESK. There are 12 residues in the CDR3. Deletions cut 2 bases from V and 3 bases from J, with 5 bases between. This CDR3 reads CASSQTVYEQYF. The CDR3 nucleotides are TGTGCCAGCAGCCAAACAGTCTACGAGCAGTACTTC.

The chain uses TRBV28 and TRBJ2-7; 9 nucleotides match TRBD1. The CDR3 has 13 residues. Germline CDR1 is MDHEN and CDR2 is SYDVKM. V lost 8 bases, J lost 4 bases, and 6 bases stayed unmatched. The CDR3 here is CASSGTGLYEQYF. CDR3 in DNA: TGTGCCAGCTCGGGGACAGGGTTATACGAGCAGTACTTC.